This TCR beta chain was recovered during a study of regulatory T cells in long-lasting Graves disease. The study's findings and limits: There were preferences for TRBV28, TRBJ1-2 and TRBJ2-5 in persistent disease.

Construction of the TCR beta libraries employed iRepertoire HTBI primers in conjunction with Arm-PCR of CDR3 regions. Each CDR3 protein gets one entry after TCRdb re-called the multiplex PCR reads with MiXCR. The sample includes about 380,000 distinct CDR3 sequences, around 15% seen only once; the top ten take 20% to 25%. J gave up 3 bases and V 6 bases, and 5 bases lay outside the gene matches. CDR1 MNHEY and CDR2 SMNVEV come from the germline V gene (reference sequence). There are 14 residues in the CDR3. This clonotype was counted a few times. Its specificity is unknown. Time point: newly diagnosed GD, antithyroid drugs for less than 3 months. TCR sequences were obtained from RNA taken from PBMCs.

The sample here was peripheral blood mononuclear cells (PBMCs), taken at new diagnosis, from a patient treated with antithyroid drugs. The J gene is TRBJ1-3, the V gene TRBV27; 7 bases are shared with TRBD1. This receptor was obtained from a female donor with Graves disease. CDR3 bases: TGTGCCAGCAGGGGAGGGGGCTTTGGAAACACCATATATTTT. Its protein is CASRGGGFGNTIYF.